This T cell receptor beta chain was profiled in a study of blood T cell repertoires in COVID-19 (dated by TCRdb to 2018 to 2021). Background on the whole study: Samples covering the acute and convalescent phases of COVID-19 were provided by collaborators in the United States, Italy and Spain. The repertoires were released in a freely available public database intended as a resource for research on the immune response to SARS-CoV-2. Where available, HLA class I and class II types were obtained from metadata supplied by the sample provider rather than from assay-based typing. Samples came from the ongoing ImmuneRACE study (first 160 participants) plus 1,254 subjects from 6 global collaborators. Subjects who had been exposed to COVID-19, were actively infected with it, or had recovered from it provided the deeply sampled blood TCRbeta repertoires that made up the dataset. The material from the prospective study consisted of cDNA or gDNA derived from T cells, B-cell-depleted T cells, or PBMCs. Sample metadata almost always included a de-identified subject ID, COVID-19 status, age in years and sex.

In the prospective study, participants were roughly 18 to 100 years old, resided in about two dozen geographic areas of the United States, and were enrolled through a virtual design. Cohort assignment in the prospective study relied on participant-reported clinical history from a screening survey and a study questionnaire. In the prospective study, mobile phlebotomists collected whole blood, serum and a nasopharyngeal or oropharyngeal swab from each participant. Participants in the prospective study had the option to provide additional blood draws and questionnaires over a 2-month period. Before DNA extraction, blood samples from the prospective study were shipped at room temperature or frozen. Study-wide findings and limitations: The amount of clinical and demographic metadata varied by source and participant and was provided uncurated.

Unmatched junction bases come to 9, with V trimmed by 0 bases and J by 6 bases. CDR1 and CDR2 were assigned from the germline V gene (reference sequence) as SGHKS and YYEKEE. From the cysteine up to the phenylalanine, the CDR3 has a length of 16 residues. Of all the DNA, just the CDR3 is kept, 48 bases in frame from base 1. TCRbeta CDR3 regions were amplified from genomic DNA using the immunoSEQ Assay, a bias-controlled multiplex PCR. As for the authors' bioinformatics: Nucleated cell counts per sample were estimated from amplification of reference gene primers within the assay. To quantify the absolute abundance of each unique TCRbeta CDR3 rearrangement, sequence reads were collapsed and filtered. For each sample, productive Simpson clonality was calculated as the square root of Simpson's diversity index across productive rearrangements. Sourced from immuneACCESS, this table was stored by TCRdb with only in-frame sequences that have V and J called. A share of the clones is absent; for the studies checked, an unresolved V gene accounts for under half, and the remainder has no known explanation. The V and J calls and clone size come from that table; D and trimming were worked out from the DNA. This sample holds about 250,000 clones; about 82% were observed only once. Approximately 8.6% of the sample lies in the top ten.

A note on this clone: Its recognized antigen is unknown. One base away there is no much larger clone; base qualities are not given.

This receptor was identified in a woman aged 50 to 65 with acute COVID-19. The rearrangement joined TRBV5-5 to TRBJ2-3, and 8 junction bases match TRBD1. Input material: PBMCs or T cells enriched from blood (not recorded which). This receptor carries the CDR3 CASSLEKHRGEDTQYF. The nucleotides are TGTGCCAGCAGCTTGGAAAAGCACAGGGGGGAGGATACGCAGTATTTT.